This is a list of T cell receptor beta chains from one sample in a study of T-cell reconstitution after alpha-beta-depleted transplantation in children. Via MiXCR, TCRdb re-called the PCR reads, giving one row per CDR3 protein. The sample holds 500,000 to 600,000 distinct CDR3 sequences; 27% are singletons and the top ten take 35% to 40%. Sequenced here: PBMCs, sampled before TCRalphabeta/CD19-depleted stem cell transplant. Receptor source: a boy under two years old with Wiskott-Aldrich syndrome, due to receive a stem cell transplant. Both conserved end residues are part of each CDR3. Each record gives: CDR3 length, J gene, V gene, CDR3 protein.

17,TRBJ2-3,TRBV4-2,CASSQDIPLTGTDTQYF
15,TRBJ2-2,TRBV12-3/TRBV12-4,CASSIRGTNTGELFF
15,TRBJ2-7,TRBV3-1,CASSLGGTGTREQYF
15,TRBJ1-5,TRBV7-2,CASSYIDRGNQPQHF
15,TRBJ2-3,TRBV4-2,CASSQVVEGTDTQYF
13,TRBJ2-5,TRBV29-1,CSVDGEGPMPQYF
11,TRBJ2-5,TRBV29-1,CSVEDTRWQYF
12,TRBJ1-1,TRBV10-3,CAISQGGGEAFF
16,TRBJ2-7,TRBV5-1,CASSLGLTSGSYEQYF
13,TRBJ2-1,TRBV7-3,CATAAGPYNEQFF
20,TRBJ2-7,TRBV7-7,CASSSLQATGGLQSSYEQYF
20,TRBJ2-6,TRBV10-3,CAISESMAGAMLSGANVLTF
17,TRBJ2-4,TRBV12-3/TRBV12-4,CASSLGDTLSGPNIQYF
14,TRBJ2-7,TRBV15,CATSRDTSSYEQYF
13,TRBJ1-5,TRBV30,CACNRDSNQPQHF
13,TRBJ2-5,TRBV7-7,CASAVKAQETQYF
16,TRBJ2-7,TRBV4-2,CASSQGLAGVYREQYF
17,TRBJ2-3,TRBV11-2,CASSLVVLAGRTDTQYF
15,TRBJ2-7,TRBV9,CASSVGDPTLHEQYF
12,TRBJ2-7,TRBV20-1,CSPRRGSHEQYF
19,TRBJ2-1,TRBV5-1,CASSLEGVAGASSYNEQFF
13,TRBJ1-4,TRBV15,CATSARGHEKLFF
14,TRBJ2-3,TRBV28,CASSLAGLADTQYF
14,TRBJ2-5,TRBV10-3,CASSPSGVQETQYF
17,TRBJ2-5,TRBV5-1,CASSPGQVRIFQETQYF
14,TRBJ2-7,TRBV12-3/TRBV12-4,CASSGTSGSKSTYF
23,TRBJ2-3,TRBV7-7,CASSLRNPTSPFFGVRVEITQYF
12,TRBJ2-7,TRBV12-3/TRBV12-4,CASSLGQDRKYF
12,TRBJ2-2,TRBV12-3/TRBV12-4,CASSFGTEELFF
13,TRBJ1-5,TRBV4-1,CASSQGVPEPQHF
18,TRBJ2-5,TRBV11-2,CASSLGFGRGILMETQYF
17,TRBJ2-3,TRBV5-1,CASRPTSGGSSTDTQYF
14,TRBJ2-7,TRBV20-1,CSASRDRGAYEQYF
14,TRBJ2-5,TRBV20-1,CSARSGASQETQYF
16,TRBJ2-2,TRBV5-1,CASSVGGTDNTGELFF
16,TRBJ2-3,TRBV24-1,CATSDWTSGSTDTQYF
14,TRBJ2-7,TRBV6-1,CASASSGRIHEQYF
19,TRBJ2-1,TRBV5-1,CASSPQGGETSGKYNEQFF
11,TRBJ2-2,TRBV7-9,CASRVNGELFF
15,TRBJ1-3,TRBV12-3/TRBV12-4,CASRDRGFSGNTIYF
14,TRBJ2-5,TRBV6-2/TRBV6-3,CASRNLRTQETQYF
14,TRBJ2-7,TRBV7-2,CASSLAFGYYEQYF
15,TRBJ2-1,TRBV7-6,CASSFSGSKLPEQFF
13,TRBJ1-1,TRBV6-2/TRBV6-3,CASSRTGITEAFF
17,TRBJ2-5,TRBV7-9,CASSTSQGRGYQETQYF
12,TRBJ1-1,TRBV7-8,CASSLGLGVAFF
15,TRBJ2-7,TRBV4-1,CASSQVLAGVYEQYF
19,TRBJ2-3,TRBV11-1,CASSRAKTSGGDIADTQYF
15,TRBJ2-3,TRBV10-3,CAISDIGRSTDTQYF
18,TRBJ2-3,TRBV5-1,CASSFSLLPGTGGDTQYF
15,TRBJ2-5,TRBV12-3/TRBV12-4,CASSPSSGGGETQYF
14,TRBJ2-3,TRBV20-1,CSARPSGRGDTQYF
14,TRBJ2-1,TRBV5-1,CASSRTSGSNEQFF
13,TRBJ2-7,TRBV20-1,CSASITGRGEQYF
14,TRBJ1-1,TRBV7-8,CASSLRTGSTEAFF